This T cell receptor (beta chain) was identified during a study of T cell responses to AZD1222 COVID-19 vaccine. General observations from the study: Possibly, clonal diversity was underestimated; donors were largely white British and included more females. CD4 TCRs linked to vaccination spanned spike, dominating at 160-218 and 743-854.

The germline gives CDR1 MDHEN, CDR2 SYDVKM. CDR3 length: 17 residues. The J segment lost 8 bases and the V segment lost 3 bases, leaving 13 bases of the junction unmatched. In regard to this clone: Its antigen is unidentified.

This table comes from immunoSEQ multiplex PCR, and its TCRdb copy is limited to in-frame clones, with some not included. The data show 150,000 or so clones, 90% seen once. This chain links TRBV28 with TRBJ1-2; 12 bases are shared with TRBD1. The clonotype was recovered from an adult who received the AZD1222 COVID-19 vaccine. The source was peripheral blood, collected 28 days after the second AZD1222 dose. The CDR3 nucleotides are TGTGCCAGCAGTTTGGACGGCGGGACAGGGGGCGGTTCGGGCTACACCTTC. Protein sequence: CASSLDGGTGGGSGYTF.